These T cell receptor beta chains were read from a single sample in a study of prognosis after radiotherapy for stage I lung cancer. TCRdb independently ran MiXCR on the multiplex PCR reads; one entry per CDR3 protein. In the table there are around 16,000 distinct CDR3 sequences, around 40% of which are singletons. This material consisted of PBMCs, taken before or after stereotactic body radiation therapy (not recorded which). These receptors came from a donor over 45 with non-small cell lung cancer. Both conserved end residues are part of each CDR3. Fields, in order: CDR3 protein, CDR3 DNA, J gene, V gene, D gene, clone size. A D gene is named only where the DNA matches it firmly. Clone size is stated in some rows and not others, as once, few, many or a class when expanded.

cdr3_aa: CASSLNEQFF
cdr3_nt: TGTGCCAGCAGTTTGAATGAGCAGTTCTTC
j_call: TRBJ2-1
v_call: TRBV6-5
d_call: .
clone_size: once

cdr3_aa: CASSPLGGQGSNTEAFF
cdr3_nt: TGTGCCAGCAGCCCTCTTGGGGGACAGGGTTCGAACACTGAAGCTTTCTTT
j_call: TRBJ1-1
v_call: TRBV11-3
d_call: TRBD1
clone_size: large

cdr3_aa: CASIPQGDTGELFF
cdr3_nt: TGTGCCAGCATCCCGCAGGGAGACACCGGGGAGCTGTTTTTT
j_call: TRBJ2-2
v_call: TRBV28
d_call: .
clone_size: .

cdr3_aa: CASSKQGQVNEKLFF
cdr3_nt: TGTGCCAGCTCAAAACAGGGACAGGTTAATGAAAAACTGTTTTTT
j_call: TRBJ1-4
v_call: TRBV6-1
d_call: TRBD1
clone_size: many

cdr3_aa: CARSSPTNGMNTEAFF
cdr3_nt: TGTGCCAGAAGCTCCCCCACGAATGGAATGAACACTGAAGCTTTCTTT
j_call: TRBJ1-1
v_call: TRBV5-4
d_call: .
clone_size: .

cdr3_aa: CASSAQGRTNGLFF
cdr3_nt: TGTGCCAGCAGCGCACAGGGGCGGACAAACGGGCTGTTTTTT
j_call: TRBJ1-4
v_call: TRBV9
d_call: TRBD1
clone_size: once

cdr3_aa: CASSSQSTGETQYF
cdr3_nt: TGTGCCAGCAGCTCTCAGTCGACCGGGGAGACCCAGTACTTC
j_call: TRBJ2-5
v_call: TRBV7-8
d_call: .
clone_size: many

cdr3_aa: CASSLGLGRGSYNSPLHF
cdr3_nt: TGTGCCAGCAGTCTGGGGCTCGGCAGGGGCTCCTATAATTCACCCCTCCACTTT
j_call: TRBJ1-6
v_call: TRBV28
d_call: .
clone_size: .

cdr3_aa: CASSEDRGHSPLHF
cdr3_nt: TGTGCCAGCAGTGAAGACAGGGGACATTCACCCCTCCACTTT
j_call: TRBJ1-6
v_call: TRBV2
d_call: TRBD1
clone_size: medium-sized

cdr3_aa: CSAEAPRTEAFF
cdr3_nt: TGCAGTGCTGAGGCCCCTCGGACTGAAGCTTTCTTT
j_call: TRBJ1-1
v_call: TRBV20-1
d_call: .
clone_size: many

cdr3_aa: CASSERGLGLTEAFF
cdr3_nt: TGTGCCAGCAGTGAACGAGGTCTGGGACTGACTGAAGCTTTCTTT
j_call: TRBJ1-1
v_call: TRBV6-2/TRBV6-3
d_call: .
clone_size: many

cdr3_aa: CASSPGDSPYNSPLHF
cdr3_nt: TGTGCCAGCAGTCCTGGGGACAGTCCGTATAATTCACCCCTCCACTTT
j_call: TRBJ1-6
v_call: TRBV3-1
d_call: TRBD1
clone_size: many

cdr3_aa: CATSRDDHNEQFF
cdr3_nt: TGTGCCACCAGCAGAGATGACCACAATGAGCAGTTCTTC
j_call: TRBJ2-1
v_call: TRBV15
d_call: .
clone_size: many

cdr3_aa: CASSHPGQGEAFF
cdr3_nt: TGTGCCAGCAGCCACCCAGGGCAAGGTGAAGCTTTCTTT
j_call: TRBJ1-1
v_call: TRBV4-2
d_call: .
clone_size: many

cdr3_aa: CASSPPGLDNEQFF
cdr3_nt: TGTGCCAGCAGTCCTCCGGGACTAGACAATGAGCAGTTCTTC
j_call: TRBJ2-1
v_call: TRBV7-9
d_call: TRBD2
clone_size: many

cdr3_aa: CSAREARGNGYTF
cdr3_nt: TGCAGTGCTAGAGAGGCCAGGGGTAATGGCTACACCTTC
j_call: TRBJ1-2
v_call: TRBV20-1
d_call: .
clone_size: .

cdr3_aa: CASSPGAYTGELFF
cdr3_nt: TGTGCCAGCAGCCCCGGGGCGTACACCGGGGAGCTGTTTTTT
j_call: TRBJ2-2
v_call: TRBV7-2
d_call: .
clone_size: medium-sized

cdr3_aa: CASSPPVVDYGYTF
cdr3_nt: TGTGCCAGCAGTCCCCCCGTCGTAGACTATGGCTACACCTTC
j_call: TRBJ1-2
v_call: TRBV28
d_call: .
clone_size: medium-sized

cdr3_aa: CASSMERGYEQYF
cdr3_nt: TGTGCCAGTAGTATGGAGAGGGGTTACGAGCAGTACTTC
j_call: TRBJ2-7
v_call: TRBV19
d_call: .
clone_size: many

cdr3_aa: CASSTGTGSVKLFF
cdr3_nt: TGTGCCAGCAGTACCGGGACAGGGAGTGTAAAACTGTTTTTT
j_call: TRBJ1-4
v_call: TRBV3-1
d_call: TRBD1
clone_size: many

cdr3_aa: CASSLVTGGNIGYTF
cdr3_nt: TGTGCCAGCAGCTTAGTGACAGGGGGTAATATCGGCTACACCTTC
j_call: TRBJ1-2
v_call: TRBV7-2
d_call: TRBD1
clone_size: many

cdr3_aa: CASIRGRNTGELFF
cdr3_nt: TGTGCCAGCATCCGGGGCCGAAACACCGGGGAGCTGTTTTTT
j_call: TRBJ2-2
v_call: TRBV12-3/TRBV12-4
d_call: .
clone_size: .

cdr3_aa: CSARTSGGGYNEQFF
cdr3_nt: TGCAGTGCTAGGACTAGCGGAGGGGGCTATAATGAGCAGTTCTTC
j_call: TRBJ2-1
v_call: TRBV20-1
d_call: TRBD2
clone_size: once

cdr3_aa: CASILDRVLTDTQYF
cdr3_nt: TGTGCCAGCATTCTGGACAGGGTGCTTACAGATACGCAGTATTTT
j_call: TRBJ2-3
v_call: TRBV6-1
d_call: TRBD1
clone_size: .

cdr3_aa: CASREQGRGNQPQHF
cdr3_nt: TGTGCCAGCAGAGAACAGGGTCGAGGGAATCAGCCCCAGCATTTT
j_call: TRBJ1-5
v_call: TRBV6-1
d_call: .
clone_size: medium-sized

cdr3_aa: CASTVRSEAFF
cdr3_nt: TGTGCCAGCACAGTTCGGTCTGAAGCTTTCTTT
j_call: TRBJ1-1
v_call: TRBV12-3/TRBV12-4
d_call: .
clone_size: .

cdr3_aa: CASIVDTFSGANVLTF
cdr3_nt: TGTGCCAGCATTGTAGACACTTTCTCTGGGGCCAACGTCCTGACTTTC
j_call: TRBJ2-6
v_call: TRBV28
d_call: .
clone_size: .

cdr3_aa: CASRSGGEHSGANVLTF
cdr3_nt: TGTGCCAGTCGAAGCGGAGGGGAACACTCTGGGGCCAACGTCCTGACTTTC
j_call: TRBJ2-6
v_call: TRBV19
d_call: .
clone_size: .

cdr3_aa: CAIKLGGATDTQYF
cdr3_nt: TGTGCCATCAAATTGGGCGGGGCCACAGATACGCAGTATTTT
j_call: TRBJ2-3
v_call: TRBV10-3
d_call: .
clone_size: many

cdr3_aa: CASSATTNYGYTF
cdr3_nt: TGTGCCAGCAGCGCCACAACTAACTATGGCTACACCTTC
j_call: TRBJ1-2
v_call: TRBV7-2
d_call: .
clone_size: .

cdr3_aa: CASSLANGRGLADTQYF
cdr3_nt: TGTGCCAGCAGCTTAGCGAACGGCAGGGGGCTCGCAGATACGCAGTATTTT
j_call: TRBJ2-3
v_call: TRBV7-9
d_call: TRBD1
clone_size: many

cdr3_aa: CASSGLSSGGPSEQYF
cdr3_nt: TGTGCCAGCAGTGGTCTCTCTAGCGGGGGACCGAGCGAGCAGTACTTC
j_call: TRBJ2-7
v_call: TRBV2
d_call: TRBD2
clone_size: many

cdr3_aa: CASSRPAETEAFF
cdr3_nt: TGTGCCAGCAGTCGTCCGGCGGAGACTGAAGCTTTCTTT
j_call: TRBJ1-1
v_call: TRBV7-9
d_call: .
clone_size: many

cdr3_aa: CASREGVLCNSPLHF
cdr3_nt: TGTGCCAGCAGGGAAGGGGTCCTGTGCAATTCACCCCTCCACTTT
j_call: TRBJ1-6
v_call: TRBV6-2/TRBV6-3
d_call: .
clone_size: .

cdr3_aa: CASSLSGARTEAFF
cdr3_nt: TGTGCCAGCAGCCTATCGGGGGCGCGAACTGAAGCTTTCTTT
j_call: TRBJ1-1
v_call: TRBV3-1
d_call: .
clone_size: many

cdr3_aa: CSASGTGSGADTQYF
cdr3_nt: TGCAGTGCTTCCGGGACAGGGTCTGGGGCAGATACGCAGTATTTT
j_call: TRBJ2-3
v_call: TRBV20-1
d_call: TRBD1
clone_size: many

cdr3_aa: CASSRQKTSSYNSPLHF
cdr3_nt: TGTGCCAGCAGCCGACAGAAAACCAGCTCCTATAATTCACCCCTCCACTTT
j_call: TRBJ1-6
v_call: TRBV6-1
d_call: .
clone_size: medium-sized

cdr3_aa: CASSPRWGRETQYF
cdr3_nt: TGTGCCAGCAGTCCCCGGTGGGGGCGAGAGACCCAGTACTTC
j_call: TRBJ2-5
v_call: TRBV7-8
d_call: .
clone_size: many

cdr3_aa: CSAPGTGRDEQYF
cdr3_nt: TGCAGTGCGCCCGGGACAGGGAGGGACGAGCAGTACTTC
j_call: TRBJ2-7
v_call: TRBV20-1
d_call: TRBD1
clone_size: many

cdr3_aa: CASSDRGIIYEQYF
cdr3_nt: TGTGCCAGCAGCGACAGGGGAATAATCTACGAGCAGTACTTC
j_call: TRBJ2-7
v_call: TRBV2
d_call: TRBD1
clone_size: medium-sized

cdr3_aa: CSALGNSYEQYF
cdr3_nt: TGCAGTGCTCTAGGCAATTCCTACGAGCAGTACTTC
j_call: TRBJ2-7
v_call: TRBV20-1
d_call: .
clone_size: many

cdr3_aa: CASSTTGTSGVSSYEQYF
cdr3_nt: TGTGCCAGTAGTACAACCGGGACTAGCGGGGTGAGCTCCTACGAGCAGTACTTC
j_call: TRBJ2-7
v_call: TRBV19
d_call: TRBD2
clone_size: many

cdr3_aa: CASSWGQGAGQPQHF
cdr3_nt: TGTGCCAGCAGTTGGGGACAGGGGGCGGGACAGCCCCAGCATTTT
j_call: TRBJ1-5
v_call: TRBV27
d_call: TRBD1
clone_size: once

cdr3_aa: CATSDPKGWTSGTSFF
cdr3_nt: TGTGCCACCAGTGATCCAAAGGGGTGGACTAGCGGGACCTCGTTCTTC
j_call: TRBJ2-1
v_call: TRBV24-1
d_call: TRBD2
clone_size: .

cdr3_aa: CATSEEGSYNEQFF
cdr3_nt: TGTGCCACCAGTGAGGAGGGCTCCTACAATGAGCAGTTCTTC
j_call: TRBJ2-1
v_call: TRBV24-1
d_call: .
clone_size: many

cdr3_aa: CASSSNYGYTQYF
cdr3_nt: TGTGCCAGCAGCTCAAACTACGGATATACGCAGTATTTT
j_call: TRBJ2-3
v_call: TRBV11-2
d_call: .
clone_size: .

cdr3_aa: CASSLARTALESYTF
cdr3_nt: TGTGCCAGCAGCTTAGCTCGGACTGCCCTTGAGAGCTACACCTTC
j_call: TRBJ1-2
v_call: TRBV7-2
d_call: .
clone_size: .

cdr3_aa: CASSTATNTGELFF
cdr3_nt: TGTGCCAGCAGTACTGCTACGAACACCGGGGAGCTGTTTTTT
j_call: TRBJ2-2
v_call: TRBV5-4
d_call: .
clone_size: .

cdr3_aa: CATRQGSNTGELFF
cdr3_nt: TGTGCCACCAGACAGGGGTCGAACACCGGGGAGCTGTTTTTT
j_call: TRBJ2-2
v_call: TRBV19
d_call: TRBD1
clone_size: .

cdr3_aa: CASSHAPGTIYF
cdr3_nt: TGTGCCAGCAGCCATGCCCCGGGCACCATATATTTT
j_call: TRBJ1-3
v_call: TRBV7-2
d_call: .
clone_size: medium-sized

cdr3_aa: CASSQASGAQETQYF
cdr3_nt: TGTGCCAGCAGCCAAGCTAGCGGTGCTCAAGAGACCCAGTACTTC
j_call: TRBJ2-5
v_call: TRBV14
d_call: TRBD2
clone_size: many

cdr3_aa: CSARSGLAGTYEQYF
cdr3_nt: TGCAGTGCTAGATCGGGACTAGCGGGAACGTACGAGCAGTACTTC
j_call: TRBJ2-7
v_call: TRBV20-1
d_call: TRBD2
clone_size: many

cdr3_aa: CASSQDLRSYGYTF
cdr3_nt: TGTGCCAGCAGCCAAGATCTGAGATCCTATGGCTACACCTTC
j_call: TRBJ1-2
v_call: TRBV3-1
d_call: .
clone_size: medium-sized

cdr3_aa: CASSVDESLGYGYTF
cdr3_nt: TGTGCCAGCAGCGTAGATGAGAGTCTAGGCTATGGCTACACCTTC
j_call: TRBJ1-2
v_call: TRBV9
d_call: .
clone_size: medium-sized

cdr3_aa: CATSDSVGGRLRDGYTF
cdr3_nt: TGTGCCACCAGTGACTCCGTCGGGGGGCGCCTCCGTGATGGCTACACCTTC
j_call: TRBJ1-2
v_call: TRBV24-1
d_call: .
clone_size: .

cdr3_aa: CASRGTGNGQYF
cdr3_nt: TGTGCCAGCAGAGGGACAGGGAACGGGCAGTACTTC
j_call: TRBJ2-7
v_call: TRBV6-1
d_call: TRBD1
clone_size: once

cdr3_aa: CASKITGGGVHEKLFF
cdr3_nt: TGTGCCAGCAAGATAACAGGGGGCGGCGTTCATGAAAAACTGTTTTTT
j_call: TRBJ1-4
v_call: TRBV6-1
d_call: TRBD1
clone_size: many

cdr3_aa: CASSSGGYTDTQYF
cdr3_nt: TGTGCCAGCAGCTCGGGGGGATACACAGATACGCAGTATTTT
j_call: TRBJ2-3
v_call: TRBV27
d_call: TRBD2
clone_size: medium-sized

cdr3_aa: CASGEGARGNTIYF
cdr3_nt: TGTGCCAGCGGAGAGGGGGCGCGCGGAAACACCATATATTTT
j_call: TRBJ1-3
v_call: TRBV6-2/TRBV6-3
d_call: TRBD1
clone_size: few